This TCR beta chain stems from a study of shared clonotypes between healthy human individuals. TCRdb's copy holds only in-frame clones and misses some; the assay was immunoSEQ multiplex PCR. The sample has 190,000 or so clones, 85% to 95% seen once. Trimming left V 3 bases short and J 9 bases short, with 9 bases between. Germline CDR1 reads LNHNV; CDR2 reads YYDKDF (reference sequence). The CDR3 contains 13 residues. The chain employs TRBV15 and TRBJ1-6; D is unclear. The sequence was obtained from a woman in her thirties in good health. The specimen was naive CD4+ T cells sorted from blood. The subset: CD45RA+ positively selected. In DNA, the CDR3 is TGTGCCACCAGCAGGTCACAGCCTTCACCCCTCCACTTT. Translating gives CATSRSQPSPLHF.